These 21 T cell receptor beta chains were all obtained from the same sample, sequenced in a study of metastatic and nonmetastatic thyroid tumors. TCRdb ran MiXCR on the PCR reads. The sample contains tens of thousands of clones, about an eighth of which appear only once. Thyroid surgery was preceded by no treatment in any patient. Material for sequencing was tumor tissue. These receptors were obtained from a female donor with papillary thyroid cancer or a benign thyroid nodule (not recorded which). Some clones in this sample may be carry-over from other donors' samples.

Concerning this clone itself: A much larger clone sits a single nucleotide away, making a read error possible. The genes are TRBV6-1 and TRBJ1-1; D remains unclear. Germline V CDR1 and CDR2: MNHNS, SASEGT. V lost 2 bases to trimming and J lost 11 bases, with 15 bases between them. This CDR3 contains 13 residues. The CDR3 DNA reads as TGTGCCAGCAGTGAAAAGGAGGCCTTGGGGGCTTTCTTT. As protein: CASSEKEALGAFF.

V and J are TRBV6-2 or TRBV6-3 and TRBJ2-2; D is possibly TRBD1 (6 bases). Trimming removed 6 bases from V and 3 bases from J, with 20 bases in between. The CDR3 runs to 17 residues. The germline V gene encodes CDR1 MNHEY and CDR2 SVGEGT. CDR3 residues: CASSLRGSGGYTGELFF. CDR3 nucleotide sequence: TGTGCCAGCAGCTTAAGGGGGAGTGGCGGGTACACCGGGGAGCTGTTTTTT.

This clone came up a few times. The CDR3 DNA sequence: TGTGCCAGCATCCCCGGTGTGTCGGGTGAGCAGTACTTC. Its translation: CASIPGVSGEQYF. This rearrangement joins TRBV2 to TRBJ2-7; D is unresolved. This CDR3 contains 13 residues. The germline CDR1 and CDR2 sequences are SNHLY and FYNNEI. With 7 bases removed from V and 7 bases from J, the gap between germline ends came to 17 bases.

Points on this clone: Since the CDR3 does not end with the conserved phenylalanine or tryptophan, this likely comes from a read error. The chain recombines TRBV27 with TRBJ1-2; D gene ambiguous. Germline V gives CDR1 MNHEY, CDR2 SMNVEV (reference sequence). The CDR3 is 13 residues long. The V end lost 6 bases, the J end lost 6 bases, and 14 bases lay between the germline ends. Here the CDR3 reads CASSAEGNHGYTL. In nucleotides, the CDR3 is TGTGCCAGCAGCGCGGAGGGAAACCATGGCTACACCCTC.

In regard to this clone: A clone one base away is much larger, so this may be a read error. This chain links TRBV6-5 with TRBJ1-5; TRBD1 aligns across 10 bases. The CDR3 runs 16 residues. Losses at the gene ends were 4 bases for V and 5 bases for J; bases not matched to a gene: 8. CDR1 and CDR2 (germline): MNHEY, SVGAGI. The CDR3: CASSSQTGGKDQPQHF. CDR3 coding DNA: TGTGCCAGCAGTTCCCAGACAGGGGGCAAGGATCAGCCCCAGCATTTT.

This clone was detected many times. This chain links TRBV19 with TRBJ1-5; D ambiguous. Germline-derived CDR1 and CDR2 are LNHDA and SQIVND (reference sequence). The length of the CDR3 is 13 residues. V dropped 7 bases and J dropped 4 bases, with 11 bases sitting between them. In DNA form, the CDR3 reads TGTGCCAGTACTACCGCCCTTAATCAGCCCCAGCATTTT. Translated: CASTTALNQPQHF.

For this clone: A much larger clone sits a single nucleotide away, making a read error possible. The chain couples TRBV15 to TRBJ2-7; 7 bases map to TRBD1. The CDR3 is made up of 14 amino acids. Germline loops: CDR1 LNHNV, CDR2 YYDKDF (reference sequence). CDR3 coding DNA: TGTGCCACCATCAGAGCGGACAGGAACAGGGAGCAGTACTTC. This encodes CATIRADRNREQYF. Full variable domain (missing parts from reference TRBV15 and TRBJ2-7): DAMVIQNPRYQVTQFGKPVTLSCSQTLNHNVMYWYQQKSSQAPKLLFHYYDKDFNNEADTPDNFQSRRPNTSFCFLDIRSPGLGDTAMYLCATIRADRNREQYFGPGTRLTVT.

This clone was found many times. Other DNA sequences in this specimen translate into the identical CDR3. The V gene is TRBV5-4, the J gene TRBJ2-5, with D unresolved. Trimming took off 5 bases at V and 0 bases at J, with 17 bases between the two ends. This CDR3 comprises 16 residues. Germline loops: CDR1 SGHNT, CDR2 YYREEE (reference sequence). The CDR3 loop is CASSGDARSYQETQYF. Written as DNA, the CDR3 is TGTGCCAGCAGTGGAGACGCCAGGTCGTACCAAGAGACCCAGTACTTC.

This clone has at least ten counts. This chain links TRBV20-1 with TRBJ1-2, with D possibly TRBD1 on 6 matching bases. CDR1 and CDR2 (germline): DFQATT, SNEGSKA (reference sequence). Trimming cost V 1 base and J 4 bases, with 10 bases left between them. CDR3 length: 13 residues. The CDR3 sequence is CSARVPGVYGYTF. CDR3 in DNA: TGCAGTGCTAGAGTGCCAGGGGTCTATGGCTACACCTTC.

This clone was observed many times. The chain has TRBV19 and TRBJ1-2, with D hard to call. The CDR3 is made up of 13 amino acids. Trimming stripped 5 bases from V and 4 bases from J, with 11 bases between. Germline CDR1 is LNHDA and CDR2 is SQIVND (reference sequence). The CDR3 sequence is CASSLRVGYGYTF. CDR3 DNA: TGTGCCAGTAGTCTCCGGGTTGGCTATGGCTACACCTTC. Full variable domain (rest looked up from reference TRBV19 and TRBJ1-2): DGGITQSPKYLFRKEGQNVTLSCEQNLNHDAMYWYRQDPGQGLRLIYYSQIVNDFQKGDIAEGYSVSREKKESFPLTVTSAQKNPTAFYLCASSLRVGYGYTFGSGTRLTVV.

This chain connects TRBV5-1 to TRBJ2-7, with 7 bases that match TRBD1. V was clipped by 3 bases and J by 2 bases; unmatched bases: 20. Per the germline V gene, CDR1 is SGHRS and CDR2 is YFSETQ. This CDR3 has 19 residues. In DNA, the CDR3 is TGCGCCAGCAGCTCAGGACAGGTTGGGTTGGGGGAGACAACCTACGAGCAGTACTTC. Translated: CASSSGQVGLGETTYEQYF. The entire variable domain, with the rest obtained from reference TRBV5-1 and TRBJ2-7, is as follows: KAGVTQTPRYLIKTRGQQVTLSCSPISGHRSVSWYQQTPGQGLQFLFEYFSETQRNKGNFPGRFSGRQFSNSRSEMNVSTLELGDSALYLCASSSGQVGLGETTYEQYFGPGTRLTVT.

This clone came up a few times. A much larger clone differs by one base, so this may be a read error. The V and J genes are TRBV7-3 and TRBJ2-5; TRBD2 matches 8 bases. J was trimmed by 8 bases and V by 4 bases; bases with no gene match: 12. CDR1 is SGHTA, CDR2 FQGTGA, per germline. This CDR3 spans 15 amino acids. CDR3 sequence reads: CASSSNVGLADTQYF. In nucleotides, the CDR3 is TGTGCCAGCAGCTCGAACGTAGGACTAGCAGATACCCAGTACTTC. The full variable domain, in which reference TRBV7-3 and TRBJ2-5 provide the parts outside the CDR3, is GAGVSQTPSNKVTEKGKYVELRCDPISGHTALYWYRQSLGQGPEFLIYFQGTGAADDSGLPNDRFFAVRPEGSVSTLKIQRTERGDSAVYLCASSSNVGLADTQYFGPGTRLLVL.

Many counts were recorded for this clone. The chain carries TRBV28 and TRBJ1-2, with D possibly being TRBD1 (6 bases). CDR3 length equals 13 residues. The V and J ends lost 3 bases and 2 bases respectively, with 7 bases between them. Per germline, CDR1 MDHEN and CDR2 SYDVKM. The DNA for the CDR3 is TGTGCCAGCAGTTTTACAGGGAACTATGGCTACACCTTC. Translating it yields CASSFTGNYGYTF.

In this sample, this clone turned up many times. A read error may produce the germline difference seen at one junction end. The genes are TRBV11-1 and TRBJ2-1, with D possibly TRBD2 on 5 matching bases. The germline gives CDR1 SGHAT, CDR2 FQDESV (reference sequence). This CDR3 comprises 15 residues. The CDR3 bases are TGTGCCAGCAGCAGAGGAGTAGCGACCCATAATGGGCAGTTCTTC. Translated: CASSRGVATHNGQFF.

This clone has a count of ten or more. This chain connects TRBV10-3 to TRBJ2-3; no reliable D call. The CDR3 is 13 amino acids. The germline V gene has CDR1 ENHRY and CDR2 SYGVKD. V was cut by 10 bases and J by 2 bases, with 13 bases left in between. CDR3 region: CATKDGPTDTQYF. CDR3 bases: TGTGCCACCAAGGACGGACCCACAGATACGCAGTATTTT.

This clone was detected a few times. The chain employs TRBV14 and TRBJ2-7; D remains ambiguous. The CDR3 totals 13 residues. Germline V gene lookup returns CDR1 SGHDN and CDR2 FVKESK. Trimming stripped 5 bases from V and 6 bases from J, with 14 bases between. CDR3 residues: CASSLDLRSEQYF. CDR3 nucleotide sequence: TGTGCCAGCAGCTTAGATCTCAGGTCCGAGCAGTACTTC.

This clone was observed many times. This chain links TRBV9 with TRBJ1-1, with D perhaps matching TRBD1 (5 bases). Between the trimmed V and J ends, which lost 0 bases and 0 bases, there was a span of 12 bases. This CDR3 comprises 16 residues. The germline V gene encodes CDR1 SGDLS and CDR2 YYNGEE. CDR3: CASSVGAGIMNTEAFF. DNA for the CDR3: TGTGCCAGCAGCGTAGGGGCAGGGATAATGAACACTGAAGCTTTCTTT. Full variable domain (remainder filled in from reference TRBV9 and TRBJ1-1): DSGVTQTPKHLITATGQRVTLRCSPRSGDLSVYWYQQSLDQGLQFLIQYYNGEERAKGNILERFSAQQFPDLHSELNLSSLELGDSALYFCASSVGAGIMNTEAFFGQGTRLTVV.

This clone was seen a few times. A single base separates this from a much larger clone, so it may be a read error. The chain couples TRBV20-1 to TRBJ2-7, with D perhaps matching TRBD1 (6 bases). The germline V gene has CDR1 DFQATT and CDR2 SNEGSKA (reference sequence). The V gene lost 4 bases and the J gene lost 1 base, with 26 bases spanning the gap. The CDR3 loop spans 18 amino acids. The CDR3 loop reads CSATGTPWVGRVSYEQYF. For the CDR3, the DNA is TGCAGTGCTACGGGGACACCCTGGGTGGGGCGGGTATCCTACGAGCAGTACTTC.

At least ten counts were recorded for this clone. The chain recombines TRBV7-8 with TRBJ2-3, with D unresolved. The CDR3 totals 16 residues. Germline values: CDR1 SGHVS, CDR2 FQNEAQ. Trimming shortened V by 8 bases and J by 4 bases, and 22 bases separated the two germline ends. Written as DNA, the CDR3 is TGTGCCAGCTTGATCCGGCGAGTCGGCCAAGCAGATACGCAGTATTTT. Protein sequence: CASLIRRVGQADTQYF.

This clone was counted many times. The J gene is TRBJ2-3, the V gene TRBV9; D unresolved. The CDR3 runs 13 residues. V was clipped by 0 bases and J by 5 bases, with 7 bases between them. The germline V gene has CDR1 SGDLS and CDR2 YYNGEE. In DNA, the CDR3 is TGTGCCAGCAGCGTAGGGTCCAAAGATACGCAGTATTTT. Residues: CASSVGSKDTQYF.

This clone was counted many times. The chain carries TRBV7-3 and TRBJ2-1; 8 nucleotides agree with TRBD2. This CDR3 has 14 residues. Germline V CDR1 and CDR2: SGHTA, FQGTGA. Trimming cost V 2 bases and J 9 bases; bases outside gene matches: 6. The CDR3 bases are TGTGCCAGCAGCTTAGCGGGAGGCCCTAGTGAGCAGTTCTTC. Residues: CASSLAGGPSEQFF.